This passage covers 17 T cell receptor beta chains from one sample sequenced in a study of blood T cell repertoires in COVID-19. Generated by immunoSEQ multiplex PCR, the TCRdb table keeps only in-frame clones and is missing some. There are 200,000 or so clones in the sample; less than 90% occur only once, and around 1.6% lies in the top ten. The sample taken for sequencing was peripheral blood. The receptors derive from a man aged 70-80 years with acute or convalescent COVID-19.

This chain joins TRBV7-2 and TRBJ1-1, with D perhaps matching TRBD1 (6 bases). V lost 4 bases and J lost 3, with 9 bases in between. Germline values: CDR1 SGHTA, CDR2 FQGNSA. The CDR3 is 13 residues long. CDR3 DNA: TGTGCCAGCAGCTACAGGGTCGACACTGAAGCTTTCTTT. Translating it yields CASSYRVDTEAFF.

This chain links TRBV5-4 with TRBJ2-7; perhaps TRBD1 as D (6 bases). Trimming pared 3 bases from V and 3 bases from J, leaving 10 bases between. The V gene's germline CDR1 is SGHNT and CDR2 YYREEE (reference sequence). CDR3 length: 13 residues. The CDR3 DNA reads TGTGCCAGCAGCTCTGCAGGGGTCTACGAGCAGTACTTC. Translation gives CASSSAGVYEQYF.

The chain uses TRBV15 and TRBJ1-1, with D possibly being TRBD1 (5 bases). The CDR3 covers 15 residues. With 0 bases removed from V and 1 base from J, the gap between germline ends came to 9 bases. CDR1 and CDR2 from the germline V gene are LNHNV and YYDKDF (reference sequence). DNA of the CDR3: TGTGCCACCAGCAGAGACGGGAGGGGGAACACTGAAGCTTTCTTT. Residues: CATSRDGRGNTEAFF.

Concerning this clone: Other DNA sequences in the same sample also yield this CDR3. This sequence joins TRBV19 and TRBJ1-1; no reliable D call. V lost 1 base and J 1 base, leaving 4 bases between the germline ends. The CDR3 is 13 amino acids. Germline V CDR1 and CDR2: LNHDA, SQIVND (reference sequence). This CDR3 is CASSIVRNTEAFF. CDR3 DNA: TGTGCCAGTAGTATAGTCCGGAACACTGAAGCTTTCTTT.

V is TRBV3-1 (or the pseudogene TRBV3-2) and J is TRBJ2-7; TRBD1 is a possible D gene (5 bases). V lost 2 bases, J lost 0 bases, and 17 bases lay in between. The germline gives CDR1 LGHDT, CDR2 YNNKEL (reference sequence). This CDR3 contains 17 residues. The CDR3 DNA sequence: TGTGCCAGCAGCCAAACAGGAAGCGTCCAGAGCTCCTACGAGCAGTACTTC. Protein: CASSQTGSVQSSYEQYF.

The chain joins TRBV2 to TRBJ1-1; TRBD1 aligns across 9 bases. This CDR3 region has 13 residues. The germline CDR1 and CDR2 sequences are SNHLY and FYNNEI. The V gene end was trimmed by 6 bases and the J gene end by 4 bases; junction bases not matched to a gene: 3. The CDR3 sequence: CASRRQGGTEAFF. The CDR3 nucleotides are TGTGCCAGCAGAAGACAGGGGGGCACTGAAGCTTTCTTT.

V usage is TRBV28 and J usage is TRBJ2-1; D may be TRBD1 (5 bases). This CDR3 comprises 13 residues. CDR1 MDHEN and CDR2 SYDVKM come from the germline V gene. Trimming took 7 bases from V and 6 from J, leaving 13 bases between them. The CDR3 here is CASIGDRINEQFF. In nucleotides, the CDR3 is TGTGCCAGCATAGGCGACAGAATCAATGAGCAGTTCTTC.

V and J are TRBV5-5 and TRBJ2-7; D is possibly TRBD2 (5 bases). V gave up 6 bases and J gave up 3 bases, with 10 bases separating them. Germline assignment: CDR1 SGHKS and CDR2 YYEKEE (reference sequence). The CDR3 covers 12 residues. The CDR3 spells CASTDFFYEQYF. The CDR3 DNA reads as TGTGCCAGCACGGACTTTTTCTACGAGCAGTACTTC.

This chain uses TRBV5-1 with TRBJ1-2, with TRBD1 matching 7 bases. The CDR3 extends over 14 amino acids. Per germline, CDR1 SGHRS and CDR2 YFSETQ. With 3 bases clipped from V and 6 bases from J, the junction kept 8 bases outside the gene matches. The CDR3 DNA reads TGCGCCAGCAGCTCACCGGGACAGAAGAATGGCTACACCTTC. Protein product: CASSSPGQKNGYTF.

The chain is built from TRBV5-1 and TRBJ1-6; 10 nucleotides match TRBD1. The CDR3 runs 15 residues. J lost 8 bases, V lost 0 bases, and 2 bases had no gene match. CDR1 and CDR2 (germline): SGHRS, YFSETQ. The CDR3 nucleotides read TGCGCCAGCAGCTTGGGAGGGACAGGGGATTCACCCCTCCACTTT. Its translation is CASSLGGTGDSPLHF.

This chain links TRBV3-1 (or the pseudogene TRBV3-2) with TRBJ2-2; 10 nucleotides align to TRBD2. The CDR3 is 15 residues long. The J segment lost 5 bases and the V segment lost 4 bases, leaving 4 bases of the junction unmatched. Germline V gene sequence: CDR1 LGHDT, CDR2 YNNKEL (reference sequence). The chain's CDR3 is CASSRASGSTGELFF. The CDR3 coding sequence is TGTGCCAGCAGCCGAGCTAGCGGGAGTACCGGGGAGCTGTTTTTT.

This chain joins TRBV3-1 (or the pseudogene TRBV3-2) and TRBJ2-2, with TRBD2 matching 11 bases. The J segment lost 2 bases and the V segment lost 4 bases, leaving 12 bases of the junction unmatched. Germline CDR1 is LGHDT and CDR2 is YNNKEL (reference sequence). The CDR3 is 19 residues long. CDR3 DNA sequence: TGTGCCAGCAGCCCTCCAAGCTTACTAGCGGGAGCAAACACCGGGGAGCTGTTTTTT. Translating gives CASSPPSLLAGANTGELFF.

This clone has only one observation. The chain recombines TRBV6-6 with TRBJ1-4; D might be TRBD1 (6 bases). This CDR3 is 14 amino acids long. V lost 2 bases, J lost 6 bases, and 10 bases lay in between. Germline values: CDR1 MNHNY, CDR2 SVGAGI (reference sequence). CDR3 bases: TGTGCCAGCAGTTACCCAGGGGTGTATGAAAAACTGTTTTTT. Its translation: CASSYPGVYEKLFF.

The rearrangement joins TRBV2 to TRBJ1-4; D perhaps matches TRBD1 (6 bases). Deletions cut 7 bases from V and 7 bases from J, with 13 bases between. CDR1 and CDR2 from the germline V gene are SNHLY and FYNNEI. The CDR3 totals 13 residues. CDR3 bases: TGTGCCAGCAACTACAGGGATGGTGAAAAACTGTTTTTT. As protein: CASNYRDGEKLFF.

The chain uses TRBV5-5 and TRBJ1-4, with TRBD1 identical over 8 bases. Germline assignment: CDR1 SGHKS and CDR2 YYEKEE (reference sequence). Trimming took 4 bases from V and 0 from J; bases not matched to a gene: 8. There are 17 residues in the CDR3. The CDR3 DNA follows: TGTGCCAGCAGCGGGCCGGGACAGGCCGCAACTAATGAAAAACTGTTTTTT. It specifies CASSGPGQAATNEKLFF.

The J gene is TRBJ1-2, the V gene TRBV28; possible D gene TRBD1, 5 bases. CDR1 MDHEN and CDR2 SYDVKM come from the germline V gene. The V and J ends lost 2 bases and 4 bases respectively, with 14 bases between them. The CDR3 spans 15 residues. CDR3: CASSLNGGTTYGYTF. The DNA for the CDR3 is TGTGCCAGCAGTTTAAATGGGGGGACCACCTATGGCTACACCTTC.

This clone was counted a single time. CDR3 sequence reads: CASSLVTGELFF. As DNA, the CDR3 is TGTGCCAGCAGTTTAGTAACCGGGGAGCTGTTTTTT. This chain links TRBV28 with TRBJ2-2; D gene ambiguous. V was pared by 2 bases and J by 5 bases, with 3 bases between. The V gene's germline CDR1 is MDHEN and CDR2 SYDVKM. The CDR3 is made up of 12 amino acids.